This TCR beta chain was retrieved from a study of CD8 T cells in ankylosing spondylitis. This clonotype was recorded a few times. Its antigen is currently unknown. Study conclusions and caveats: Within peripheral blood, clones linked to disease were CD8+ and relatively rare. For ankylosing spondylitis blood, a TCR beta motif of about 8 highly homologous variants appeared characteristic. Disease-linked clones reportedly concentrated significantly in matched ankylosing spondylitis synovial fluid.

Molecular-barcoded quantitative 5'-RACE produced these TCR beta libraries. TCRdb passed the 5' RACE reads through MiXCR, listing each CDR3 protein once. This sample has fewer than 750,000 distinct CDR3 sequences; 15% to 20% occur once, and the top ten carry around 19%. The CDR3 runs to 15 residues. V was clipped by 4 bases and J by 2 bases, with 14 bases between them. Germline V lookup: CDR1 MGHRA, CDR2 YSYEKL. The sample comprised blood, either unsorted or a sorted T cell fraction (not recorded which). The chain is built from TRBV4-1 and TRBJ2-5, with D perhaps matching TRBD1 or TRBD2 (6 bases each). The sequence came from a male donor with ankylosing spondylitis. The CDR3 here is CASSPVGGVQETQYF. The CDR3 DNA is TGCGCCAGCAGCCCGGTGGGGGGCGTACAAGAGACCCAGTACTTC.